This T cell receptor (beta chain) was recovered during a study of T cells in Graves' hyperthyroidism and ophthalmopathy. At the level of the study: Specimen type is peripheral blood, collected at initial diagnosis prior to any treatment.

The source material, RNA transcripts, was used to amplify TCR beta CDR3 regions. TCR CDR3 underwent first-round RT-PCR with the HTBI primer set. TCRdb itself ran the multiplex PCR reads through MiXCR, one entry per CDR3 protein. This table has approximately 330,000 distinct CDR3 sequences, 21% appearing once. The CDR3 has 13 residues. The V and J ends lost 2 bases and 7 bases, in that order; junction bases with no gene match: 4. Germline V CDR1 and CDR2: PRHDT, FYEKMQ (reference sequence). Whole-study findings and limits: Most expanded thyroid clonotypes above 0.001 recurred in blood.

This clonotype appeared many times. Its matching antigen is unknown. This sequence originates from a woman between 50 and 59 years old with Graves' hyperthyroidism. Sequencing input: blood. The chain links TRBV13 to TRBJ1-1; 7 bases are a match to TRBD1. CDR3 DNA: TGTGCCAGCAGCTTAATAGGGGGCAGTGAAGCTTTCTTT. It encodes CASSLIGGSEAFF.